The present entry profiles one T cell receptor (beta chain) with its context. Its antigen is currently unknown. The data derive from a study of shared clonotypes between healthy human individuals. Study results and caveats: The low donor count limited represented genetic and exposure-history diversity.

This CDR3 has 18 amino acids. Germline CDR1 reads SEHNR; CDR2 reads FQNEAQ (reference sequence). The V end lost 7 bases, the J end lost 6 bases, and 28 bases lay between the germline ends. The data were produced by immunoSEQ multiplex PCR, yet TCRdb's version contains in-frame clones alone and is incomplete. The data contain some 1,600,000 clones, 95% to 99% of them singletons. Specimen: naive CD4+ T cells sorted from blood. The subset denotes: CD45RA+ positively selected. The chain recombines TRBV7-9 with TRBJ2-1; D possibly uses TRBD1 or TRBD2 (5 bases each). This sequence was found in a man under 40 in good health. CDR3 nucleotides: TGTGCCAGCACTCAAATCCCTACTCTCCAGGGACCGGGCAATGAGCAGTTCTTC. The encoded protein is CASTQIPTLQGPGNEQFF. The whole variable domain, remainder taken from reference TRBV7-9 and TRBJ2-1, is DTGVSQNPRHKITKRGQNVTFRCDPISEHNRLYWYRQTLGQGPEFLTYFQNEAQLEKSRLLSDRFSAERPKGSFSTLEIQRTEQGDSAMYLCASTQIPTLQGPGNEQFFGPGTRLTVL.